The subject of this entry is one T cell receptor (beta chain). The source of the sample is a study of blood T cell repertoires in COVID-19. Study information: Collection of acute and convalescent COVID-19 samples took place in the United States, Italy and Spain.

The CDR3 spans 14 residues. Germline loops: CDR1 MNHEY, CDR2 SVGAGI. The germline V and J ends were trimmed by 6 bases and 1 base, with 12 bases remaining between them. Data came from immunoSEQ multiplex PCR; TCRdb stores just in-frame clones and leaves some out. Among 250,000 to 350,000 clones listed, 84% were seen once. The sequence derives from a human donor with COVID-19, enrolled during active disease. The donor label of this sample is uncertain. This rearrangement joins TRBV6-5 to TRBJ1-1; no clear D gene. Source material: peripheral blood. The DNA for the CDR3 is TGTGCCAGCAGCCTCTACGGGAAGAACACTGAAGCTTTCTTT. Its protein is CASSLYGKNTEAFF.